This T cell receptor (beta chain) is drawn from a study of T cell changes during pregnancy in multiple sclerosis. Some clones are missing from TCRdb's copy, which holds only in-frame ones; the method was immunoSEQ multiplex PCR. Among approximately 97,000 clones listed, around 92% were seen once. The CDR3 runs to 14 residues. CDR1 and CDR2 (germline): MNHNY, SVGAGI (reference sequence). J lost 7 bases, V lost 1 base, and 7 bases had no gene match. This TCR was sampled from a female donor in good health, enrolled as a control in a pregnancy study. The material sequenced was peripheral blood, taken after pregnancy. The genes are TRBV6-6 and TRBJ2-7, with TRBD2 identical over 7 bases. CDR3 nucleotide sequence: TGTGCCAGCAGTTACTGGCGGGGGACTCGGGAGCAGTACTTC. Its translation: CASSYWRGTREQYF.